Detailed here is one T cell receptor beta chain. In germline, CDR1 is SGHRS, CDR2 YFSETQ. Between the trimmed V and J ends, which lost 3 bases and 1 base, there was a span of 11 bases. The CDR3 is 14 residues long. Sequenced by immunoSEQ multiplex PCR; TCRdb stores in-frame clones only, minus some. The repertoire holds about 160,000 clones, with approximately 84% as singletons. This entry is derived from a study of cytotoxic CD8 clonotypes in ibrutinib-treated CLL. Turning to the study itself: Enrolment comprised approximately 10 relapsed/refractory and about 16 treatment-naive patients; fewer than 18 were IGHV unmutated. When averaged across all of the samples, the counts came to approximately 280,000 productive templates and 86,000 or so productive rearrangements.

This clonotype originated in a human donor with chronic lymphocytic leukemia. The input for sequencing was PBMCs, taken after 24 months of ibrutinib treatment. The chain joins TRBV5-1 to TRBJ2-7; TRBD1 might be the D (5 bases). The CDR3 nucleotides read TGCGCCAGCAGCTCGACAGAACCTTCCTACGAGCAGTACTTC. Amino acids: CASSSTEPSYEQYF.